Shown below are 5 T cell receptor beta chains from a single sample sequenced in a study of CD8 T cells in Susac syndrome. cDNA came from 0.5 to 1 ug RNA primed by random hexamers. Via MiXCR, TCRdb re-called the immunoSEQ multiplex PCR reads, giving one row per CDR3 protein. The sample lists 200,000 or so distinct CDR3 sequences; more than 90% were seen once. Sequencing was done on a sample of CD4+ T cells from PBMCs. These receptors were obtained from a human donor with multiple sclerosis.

DNA for the CDR3: TGTGCCAGCATTCCTTTAGGGGGCTACGAGCAGTACTTC. Translating gives CASIPLGGYEQYF. This chain uses TRBV7-2 with TRBJ2-7; possible D gene TRBD1, 6 bases. The CDR3 consists of 13 residues. Deletions cut 7 bases from V and 3 bases from J, with 13 bases between. The germline gives CDR1 SGHTA, CDR2 FQGNSA.

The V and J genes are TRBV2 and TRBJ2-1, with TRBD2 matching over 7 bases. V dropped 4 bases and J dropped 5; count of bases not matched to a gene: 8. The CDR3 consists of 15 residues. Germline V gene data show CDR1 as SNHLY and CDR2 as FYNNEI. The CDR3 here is CASSGGGPGNNEQFF. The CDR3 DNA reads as TGTGCCAGCAGTGGGGGAGGGCCGGGGAACAATGAGCAGTTCTTC.

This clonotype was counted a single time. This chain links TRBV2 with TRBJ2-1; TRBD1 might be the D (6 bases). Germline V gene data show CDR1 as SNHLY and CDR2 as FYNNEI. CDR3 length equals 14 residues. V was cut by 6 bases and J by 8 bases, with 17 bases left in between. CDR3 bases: TGTGCCAGCAGAGAATATACCCAGGGGTATGAGCAGTTCTTC. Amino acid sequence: CASREYTQGYEQFF.

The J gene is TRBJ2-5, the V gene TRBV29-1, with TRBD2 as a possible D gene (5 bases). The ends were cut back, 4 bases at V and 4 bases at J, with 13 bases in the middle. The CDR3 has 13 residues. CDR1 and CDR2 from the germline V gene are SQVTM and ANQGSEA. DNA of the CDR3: TGCAGCGTTGGATCTCGAAGCGGAGAGACCCAGTACTTC. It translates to CSVGSRSGETQYF.

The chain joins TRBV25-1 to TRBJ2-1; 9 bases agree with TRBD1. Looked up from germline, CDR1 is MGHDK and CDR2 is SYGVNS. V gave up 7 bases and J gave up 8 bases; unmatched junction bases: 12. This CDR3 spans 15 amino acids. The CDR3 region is CASTSGTGWADEQFF. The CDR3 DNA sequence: TGTGCCAGCACCTCCGGGACAGGGTGGGCGGATGAGCAGTTCTTC.